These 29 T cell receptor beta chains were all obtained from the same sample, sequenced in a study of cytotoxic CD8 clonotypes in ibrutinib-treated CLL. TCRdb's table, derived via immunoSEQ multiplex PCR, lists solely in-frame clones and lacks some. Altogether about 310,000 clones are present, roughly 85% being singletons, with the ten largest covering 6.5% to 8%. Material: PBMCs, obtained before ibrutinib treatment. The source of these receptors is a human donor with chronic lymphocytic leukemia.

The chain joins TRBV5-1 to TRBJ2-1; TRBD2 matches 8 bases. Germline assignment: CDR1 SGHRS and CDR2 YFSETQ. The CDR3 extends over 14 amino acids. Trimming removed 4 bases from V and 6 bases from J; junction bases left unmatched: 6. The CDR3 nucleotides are TGCGCCAGCAGCAACCGGGAGGGTGTCAATGAGCAGTTCTTC. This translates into CASSNREGVNEQFF.

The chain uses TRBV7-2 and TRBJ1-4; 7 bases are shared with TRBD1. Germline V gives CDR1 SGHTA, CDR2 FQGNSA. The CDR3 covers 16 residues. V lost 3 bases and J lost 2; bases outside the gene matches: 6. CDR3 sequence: CASSLAKTGTNEKLFF. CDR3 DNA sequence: TGTGCCAGCAGCTTGGCAAAGACAGGGACTAATGAAAAACTGTTTTTT.

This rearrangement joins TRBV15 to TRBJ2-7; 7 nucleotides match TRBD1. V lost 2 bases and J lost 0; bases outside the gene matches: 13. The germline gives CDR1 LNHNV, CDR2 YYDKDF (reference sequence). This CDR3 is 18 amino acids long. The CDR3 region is CATSRLNYRGESSYEQYF. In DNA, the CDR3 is TGTGCCACCAGCAGACTTAATTACAGGGGCGAGAGCTCCTACGAGCAGTACTTC.

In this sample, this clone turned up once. CDR3 nucleotide sequence: TGTGCCAGCAGCCGGGGCCCCTATGGCTACACCTTC. Its translation is CASSRGPYGYTF. V gene TRBV27 combines with J gene TRBJ1-2, with D perhaps matching TRBD1 (5 bases). This CDR3 comprises 12 residues. Trimming took 6 bases from V and 4 from J, leaving 9 bases between them. Germline CDR1 and CDR2: MNHEY and SMNVEV (reference sequence).

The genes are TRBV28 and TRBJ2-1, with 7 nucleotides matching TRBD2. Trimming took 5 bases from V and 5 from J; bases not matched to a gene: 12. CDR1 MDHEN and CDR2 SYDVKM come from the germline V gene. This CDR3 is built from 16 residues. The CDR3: CASSIPQAGRNNEQFF. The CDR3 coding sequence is TGTGCCAGCAGTATTCCCCAAGCGGGACGCAACAATGAGCAGTTCTTC. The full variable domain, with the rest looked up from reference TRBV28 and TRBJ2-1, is DVKVTQSSRYLVKRTGEKVFLECVQDMDHENMFWYRQDPGLGLRLIYFSYDVKMKEKGDIPEGYSVSREKKERFSLILESASTNQTSMYLCASSIPQAGRNNEQFFGPGTRLTVL.

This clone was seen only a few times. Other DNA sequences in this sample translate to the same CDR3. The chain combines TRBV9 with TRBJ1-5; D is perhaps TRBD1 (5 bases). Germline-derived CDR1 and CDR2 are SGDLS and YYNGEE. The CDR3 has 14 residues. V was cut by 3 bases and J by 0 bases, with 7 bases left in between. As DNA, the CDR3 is TGTGCCAGCAGCGCCGGGACTAGCAATCAGCCCCAGCATTTT. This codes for CASSAGTSNQPQHF.

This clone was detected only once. The CDR3 is CASSYGAPWGAYEQYF. The DNA for the CDR3 is TGTGCCAGCAGTTACGGAGCCCCATGGGGAGCCTACGAGCAGTACTTC. This chain uses TRBV6-5 with TRBJ2-7; D is possibly TRBD2 (5 bases). Deletions cut 2 bases from V and 2 bases from J, with 16 bases between. CDR1 is MNHEY and CDR2 is SVGAGI in the germline V gene. The CDR3 totals 16 residues.

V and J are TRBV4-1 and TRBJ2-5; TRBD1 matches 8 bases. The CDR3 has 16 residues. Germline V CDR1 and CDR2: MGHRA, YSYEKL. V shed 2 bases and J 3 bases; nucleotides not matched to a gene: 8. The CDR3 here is CASSQPWDRNEETQYF. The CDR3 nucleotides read TGCGCCAGCAGCCAACCCTGGGACAGGAACGAAGAGACCCAGTACTTC.

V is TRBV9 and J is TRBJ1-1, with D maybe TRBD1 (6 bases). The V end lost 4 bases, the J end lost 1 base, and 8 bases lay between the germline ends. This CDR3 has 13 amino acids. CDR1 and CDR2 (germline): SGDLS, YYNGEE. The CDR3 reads CASSQGGNTEAFF. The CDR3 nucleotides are TGTGCCAGCAGCCAAGGGGGGAACACTGAAGCTTTCTTT.

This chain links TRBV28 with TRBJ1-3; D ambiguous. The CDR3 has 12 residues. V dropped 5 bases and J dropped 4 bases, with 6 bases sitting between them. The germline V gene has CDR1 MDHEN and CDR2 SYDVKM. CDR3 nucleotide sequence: TGTGCCAGCAGTCCCGAGGGAAACACCATATATTTT. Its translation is CASSPEGNTIYF.

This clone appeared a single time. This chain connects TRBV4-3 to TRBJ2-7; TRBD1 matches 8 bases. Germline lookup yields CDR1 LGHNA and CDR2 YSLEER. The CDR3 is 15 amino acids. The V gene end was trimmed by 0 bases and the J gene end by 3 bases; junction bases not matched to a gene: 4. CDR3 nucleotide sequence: TGCGCCAGCAGCCAAGATCTAGGACAGGGCTACGAGCAGTACTTC. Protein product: CASSQDLGQGYEQYF.

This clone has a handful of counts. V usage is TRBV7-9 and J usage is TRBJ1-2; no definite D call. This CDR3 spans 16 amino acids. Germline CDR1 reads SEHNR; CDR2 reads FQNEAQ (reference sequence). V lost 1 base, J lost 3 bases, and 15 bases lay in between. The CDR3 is CASSLVPGSGDYGYTF. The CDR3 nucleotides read TGTGCCAGCAGCTTAGTGCCGGGCAGCGGGGACTATGGCTACACCTTC.

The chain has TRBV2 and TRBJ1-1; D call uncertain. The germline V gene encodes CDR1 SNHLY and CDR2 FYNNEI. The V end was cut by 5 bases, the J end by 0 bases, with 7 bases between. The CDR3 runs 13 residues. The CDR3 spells CASSNSMNTEAFF. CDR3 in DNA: TGTGCCAGCAGTAATTCAATGAACACTGAAGCTTTCTTT.

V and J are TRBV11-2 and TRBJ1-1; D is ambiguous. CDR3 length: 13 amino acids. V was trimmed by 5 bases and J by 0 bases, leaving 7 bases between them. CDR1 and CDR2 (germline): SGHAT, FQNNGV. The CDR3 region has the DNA TGTGCCAGCAGCCAGACGGTGAACACTGAAGCTTTCTTT. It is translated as CASSQTVNTEAFF.

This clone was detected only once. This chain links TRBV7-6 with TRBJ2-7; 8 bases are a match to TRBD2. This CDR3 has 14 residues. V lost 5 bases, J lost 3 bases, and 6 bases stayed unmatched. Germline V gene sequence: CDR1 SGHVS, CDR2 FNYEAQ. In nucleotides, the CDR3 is TGTGCCAGCAGCCCGAGGACTAGCAGCTACGAGCAGTACTTC. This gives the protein CASSPRTSSYEQYF.

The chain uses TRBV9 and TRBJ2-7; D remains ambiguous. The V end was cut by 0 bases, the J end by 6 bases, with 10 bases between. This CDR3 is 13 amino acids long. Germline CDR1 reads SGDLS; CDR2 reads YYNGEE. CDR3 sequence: CASSVGVSGEQYF. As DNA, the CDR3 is TGTGCCAGCAGCGTAGGGGTATCGGGCGAGCAGTACTTC.

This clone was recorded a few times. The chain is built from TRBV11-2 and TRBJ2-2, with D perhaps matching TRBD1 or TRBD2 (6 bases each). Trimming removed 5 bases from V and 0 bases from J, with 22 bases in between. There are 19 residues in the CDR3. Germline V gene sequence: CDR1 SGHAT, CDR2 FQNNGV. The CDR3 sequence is CASSLGPGARNTNTGELFF. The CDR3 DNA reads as TGTGCCAGCAGCCTCGGCCCGGGGGCACGGAACACGAACACCGGGGAGCTGTTTTTT.

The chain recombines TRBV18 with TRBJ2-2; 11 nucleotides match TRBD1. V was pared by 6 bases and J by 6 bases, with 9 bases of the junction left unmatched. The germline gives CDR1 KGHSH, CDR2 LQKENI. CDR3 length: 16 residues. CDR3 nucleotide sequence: TGTGCCAGCTCGCCAGGACAGGGGGCTGTCTCCGGGGAGCTGTTTTTT. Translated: CASSPGQGAVSGELFF.

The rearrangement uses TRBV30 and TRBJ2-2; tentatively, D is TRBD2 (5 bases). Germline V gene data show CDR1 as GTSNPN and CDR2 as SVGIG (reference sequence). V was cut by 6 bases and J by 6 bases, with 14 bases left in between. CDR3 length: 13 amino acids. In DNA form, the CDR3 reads TGTGCCTGTCAACGGGGTAGTCCCGGGGAGCTGTTTTTT. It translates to CACQRGSPGELFF.

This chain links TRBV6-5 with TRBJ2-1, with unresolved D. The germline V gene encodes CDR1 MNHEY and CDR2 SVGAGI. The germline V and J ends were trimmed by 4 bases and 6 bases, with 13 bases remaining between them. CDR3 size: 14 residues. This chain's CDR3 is CASSSSSPLNEQFF. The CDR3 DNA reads TGTGCCAGCAGTTCTAGTAGCCCTCTCAATGAGCAGTTCTTC.

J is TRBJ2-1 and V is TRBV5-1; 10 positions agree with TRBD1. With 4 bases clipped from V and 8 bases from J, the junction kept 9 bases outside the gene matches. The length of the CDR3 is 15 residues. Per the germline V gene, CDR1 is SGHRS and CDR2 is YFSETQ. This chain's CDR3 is CASSTASGTGDEQFF. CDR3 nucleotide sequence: TGCGCCAGCAGCACCGCCTCCGGGACAGGGGATGAGCAGTTCTTC.

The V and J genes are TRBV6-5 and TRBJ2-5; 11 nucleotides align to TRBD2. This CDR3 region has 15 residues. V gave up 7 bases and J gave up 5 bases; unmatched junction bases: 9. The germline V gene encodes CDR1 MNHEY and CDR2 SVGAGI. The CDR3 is CASTLLAGVSETQYF. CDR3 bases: TGTGCCAGCACCCTACTAGCGGGAGTGTCCGAGACCCAGTACTTC.

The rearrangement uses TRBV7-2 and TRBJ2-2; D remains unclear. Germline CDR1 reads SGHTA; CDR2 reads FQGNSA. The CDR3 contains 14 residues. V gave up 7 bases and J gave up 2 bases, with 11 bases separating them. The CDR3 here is CASTAFFNTGELFF. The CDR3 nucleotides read TGTGCCAGCACAGCATTTTTCAACACCGGGGAGCTGTTTTTT.

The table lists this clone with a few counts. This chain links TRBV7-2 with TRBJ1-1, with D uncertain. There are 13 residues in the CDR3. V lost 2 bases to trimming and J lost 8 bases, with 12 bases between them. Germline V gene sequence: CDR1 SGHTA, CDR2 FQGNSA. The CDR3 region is CASSLLSEIEAFF. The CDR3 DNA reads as TGTGCCAGCAGCTTATTGTCAGAAATAGAAGCTTTCTTT.

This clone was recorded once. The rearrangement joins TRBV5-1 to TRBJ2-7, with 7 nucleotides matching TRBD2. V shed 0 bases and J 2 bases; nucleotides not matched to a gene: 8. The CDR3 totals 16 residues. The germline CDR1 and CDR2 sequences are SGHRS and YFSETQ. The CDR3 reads CASSLVGSGPAYEQYF. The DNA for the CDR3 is TGCGCCAGCAGCTTGGTTGGTAGCGGGCCCGCCTACGAGCAGTACTTC. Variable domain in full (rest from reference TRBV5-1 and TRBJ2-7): KAGVTQTPRYLIKTRGQQVTLSCSPISGHRSVSWYQQTPGQGLQFLFEYFSETQRNKGNFPGRFSGRQFSNSRSEMNVSTLELGDSALYLCASSLVGSGPAYEQYFGPGTRLTVT.

The CDR3 is CASSLGQGGNQPQHF. The CDR3 DNA follows: TGTGCCAGCAGCTTAGGGCAGGGGGGCAATCAGCCCCAGCATTTT. The chain is built from TRBV5-8 and TRBJ1-5, with 7 bases matching TRBD1. Germline-derived CDR1 and CDR2 are SGHTS and YDEGEE. Trimming at V came to 2 bases and at J to 2 bases, leaving 4 bases not matched to a gene. This CDR3 has 15 residues.

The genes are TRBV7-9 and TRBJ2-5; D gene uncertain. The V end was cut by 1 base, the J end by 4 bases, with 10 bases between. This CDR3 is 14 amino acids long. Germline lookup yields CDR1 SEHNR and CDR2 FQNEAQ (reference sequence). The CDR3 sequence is CASSLGTWGETQYF. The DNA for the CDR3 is TGTGCCAGCAGCTTAGGAACCTGGGGAGAGACCCAGTACTTC. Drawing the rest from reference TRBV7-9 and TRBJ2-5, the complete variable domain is DTGVSQNPRHKITKRGQNVTFRCDPISEHNRLYWYRQTLGQGPEFLTYFQNEAQLEKSRLLSDRFSAERPKGSFSTLEIQRTEQGDSAMYLCASSLGTWGETQYFGPGTRLLVL.

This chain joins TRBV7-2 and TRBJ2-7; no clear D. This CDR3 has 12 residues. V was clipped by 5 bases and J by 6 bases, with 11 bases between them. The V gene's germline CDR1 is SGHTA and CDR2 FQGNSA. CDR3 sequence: CASSDDNIEQYF. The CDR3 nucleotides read TGTGCCAGCAGCGACGATAATATCGAGCAGTACTTC.

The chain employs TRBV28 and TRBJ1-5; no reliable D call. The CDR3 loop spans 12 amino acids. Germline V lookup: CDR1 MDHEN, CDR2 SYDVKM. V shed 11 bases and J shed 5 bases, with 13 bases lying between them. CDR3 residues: CAVYPRDQPQHF. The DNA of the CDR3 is TGTGCCGTTTACCCGAGGGATCAGCCCCAGCATTTT.